The 3 T cell receptor beta chains below come from one sample, sequenced in a study of identical twins. TCRdb re-analysed the 5' RACE reads in MiXCR, keeping a single row per CDR3 protein. The data hold approximately 590,000 distinct CDR3 sequences, with around a tenth observed a single time. The data also belong to a second study, concerning yellow fever vaccine responses in identical twins.

Sequencing input: PBMCs. These receptors were collected from a woman aged 18-29 years in good health.

This clonotype was recorded many times. This sequence joins TRBV6-1 and TRBJ2-3; TRBD1 might be the D (5 bases). Trimming left V 7 bases short and J 2 bases short, with 13 bases between. CDR3 size: 14 residues. Germline assignment: CDR1 MNHNS and CDR2 SASEGT. DNA for the CDR3: TGTGCCAGCACCGACAGCACTTACACAGATACGCAGTATTTT. The encoded protein is CASTDSTYTDTQYF.

V usage is TRBV12-3 or TRBV12-4 and J usage is TRBJ1-1; no clear D. This CDR3 spans 14 amino acids. The ends were cut back, 3 bases at V and 1 base at J, with 9 bases in the middle. In DNA form, the CDR3 reads TGTGCCAGCAGTTTCTTGGGCGCGAACACTGAAGCTTTCTTT. This gives the protein CASSFLGANTEAFF.

The chain has TRBV6-2 or TRBV6-3 and TRBJ2-2, with D possibly TRBD1 on 6 matching bases. The CDR3 length is 14 residues. In germline, CDR1 is MNHEY, CDR2 SVGEGT. V was clipped by 4 bases and J by 4 bases, with 10 bases between them. CDR3 sequence reads: CASSWRGGTGELFF. In DNA form, the CDR3 reads TGTGCCAGCAGTTGGAGAGGGGGCACCGGGGAGCTGTTTTTT.